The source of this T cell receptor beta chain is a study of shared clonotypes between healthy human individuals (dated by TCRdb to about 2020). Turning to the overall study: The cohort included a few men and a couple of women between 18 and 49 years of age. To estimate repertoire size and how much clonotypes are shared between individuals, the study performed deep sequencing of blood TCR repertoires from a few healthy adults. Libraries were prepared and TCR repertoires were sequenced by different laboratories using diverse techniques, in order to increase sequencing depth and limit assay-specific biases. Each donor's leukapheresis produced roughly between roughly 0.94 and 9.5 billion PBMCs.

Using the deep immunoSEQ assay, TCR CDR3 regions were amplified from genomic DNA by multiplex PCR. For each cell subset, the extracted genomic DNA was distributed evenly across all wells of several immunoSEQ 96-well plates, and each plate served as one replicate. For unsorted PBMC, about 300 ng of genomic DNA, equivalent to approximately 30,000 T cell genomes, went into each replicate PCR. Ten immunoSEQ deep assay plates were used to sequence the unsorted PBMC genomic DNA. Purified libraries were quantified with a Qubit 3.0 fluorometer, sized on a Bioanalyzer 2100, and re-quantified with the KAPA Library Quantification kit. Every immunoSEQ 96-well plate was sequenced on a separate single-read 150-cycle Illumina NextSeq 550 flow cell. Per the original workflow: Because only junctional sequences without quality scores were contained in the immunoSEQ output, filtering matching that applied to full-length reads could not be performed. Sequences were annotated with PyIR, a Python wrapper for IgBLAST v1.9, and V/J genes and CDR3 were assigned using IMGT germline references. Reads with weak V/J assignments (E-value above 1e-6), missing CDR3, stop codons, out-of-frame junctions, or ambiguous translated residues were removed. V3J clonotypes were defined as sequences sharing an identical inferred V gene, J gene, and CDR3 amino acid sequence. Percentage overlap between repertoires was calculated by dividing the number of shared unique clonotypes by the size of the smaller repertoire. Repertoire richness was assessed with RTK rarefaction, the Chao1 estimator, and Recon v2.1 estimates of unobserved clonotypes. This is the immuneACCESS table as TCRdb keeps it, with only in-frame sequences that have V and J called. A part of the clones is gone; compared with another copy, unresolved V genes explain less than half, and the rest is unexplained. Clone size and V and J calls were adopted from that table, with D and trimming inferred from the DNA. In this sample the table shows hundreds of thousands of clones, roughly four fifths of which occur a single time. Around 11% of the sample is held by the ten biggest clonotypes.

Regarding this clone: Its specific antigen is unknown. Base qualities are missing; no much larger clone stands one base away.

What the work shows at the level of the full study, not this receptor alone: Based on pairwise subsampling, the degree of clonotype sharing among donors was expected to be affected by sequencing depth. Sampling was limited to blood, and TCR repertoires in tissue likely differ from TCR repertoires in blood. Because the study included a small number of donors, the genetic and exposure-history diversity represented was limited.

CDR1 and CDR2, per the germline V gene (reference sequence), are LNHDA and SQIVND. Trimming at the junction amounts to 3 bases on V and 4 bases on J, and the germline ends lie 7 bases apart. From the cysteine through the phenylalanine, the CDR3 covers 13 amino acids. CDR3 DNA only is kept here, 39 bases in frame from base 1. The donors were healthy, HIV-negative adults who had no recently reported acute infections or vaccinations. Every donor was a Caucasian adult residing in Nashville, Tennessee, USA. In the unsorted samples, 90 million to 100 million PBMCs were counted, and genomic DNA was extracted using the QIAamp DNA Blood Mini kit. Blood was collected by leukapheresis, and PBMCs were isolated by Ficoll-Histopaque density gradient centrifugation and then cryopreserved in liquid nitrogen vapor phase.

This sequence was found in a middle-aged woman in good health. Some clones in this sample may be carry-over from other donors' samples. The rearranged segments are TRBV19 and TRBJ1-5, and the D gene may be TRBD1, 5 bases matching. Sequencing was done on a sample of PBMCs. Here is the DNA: TGTGCCAGTAGTATCAGGGCAAATCAGCCCCAGCATTTT. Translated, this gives CASSIRANQPQHF.